The rows below give T cell receptor beta chains drawn from one sample of a study of T cell changes during pregnancy in multiple sclerosis. Here immunoSEQ multiplex PCR was the method, and the copy in TCRdb shows in-frame clones only, minus some. Of more than 90,000 clones in the sample, more than 85% are singletons; the top ten hold less than 2%. The sequenced sample was peripheral blood, obtained in the third trimester of pregnancy. These receptor sequences come from a female donor with multiple sclerosis, enrolled in a pregnancy study. Each CDR3 is given with its conserved first and last residue. D genes are given only for firm matches. The size field is filled for only some rows; it gives once, few, many or a size class.

clone_size	v_call	d_call	j_call	cdr3_nt	cdr3_aa
-	TRBV7-6	-	TRBJ2-1	TGTGCCAGCAGCTTAGTGGGCTACAGCTCCTACAATGAGCAGTTCTTC	CASSLVGYSSYNEQFF
-	TRBV11-2	TRBD2	TRBJ2-5	TGTGCCAGCAGCTTACCGCCGGGACTAGCGTCCCACGACTTC	CASSLPPGLASHDF
-	TRBV6-1	TRBD1	TRBJ2-5	TGTGCCAGCAGTCGGGACAGCCAAGAGACCCAGTACTTC	CASSRDSQETQYF
-	TRBV9	-	TRBJ2-2	TGTGCCAGCAGCGTAGAACCGTACATCGGGGAGCTGTTTTTT	CASSVEPYIGELFF
-	TRBV5-1	TRBD2	TRBJ2-1	TGCGCCAGCAGCCCTTCAGCGGGAGGGTTCGATGAGCAGTTCTTC	CASSPSAGGFDEQFF
-	TRBV11-1	-	TRBJ1-3	TGTGCCAGCAGCCCAGGGACTTCCCGCTCTGGAAACACCATATATTTT	CASSPGTSRSGNTIYF
-	TRBV28	-	TRBJ2-7	TGTGCCAGCAGTTTAAAGGGAGGGGGCTACGAGCAGTACTTC	CASSLKGGGYEQYF
-	TRBV30	-	TRBJ1-1	TGTGCCTGGAGTGTCGCCCCTGAGATAGCAGCTTTCTTT	CAWSVAPEIAAFF
-	TRBV5-1	TRBD2	TRBJ2-7	TGCGCCAGCAGCCCCGGGACTAGCGGGGGTCTCGGGCAGTACTTC	CASSPGTSGGLGQYF
-	TRBV11-2	TRBD2	TRBJ2-5	TGTGCCAGCAGCCTACTTGGCGGGAGAGGGGAGACCCAGTACTTC	CASSLLGGRGETQYF
-	TRBV7-3	TRBD2	TRBJ2-1	TGTGCCAGCAGCTTAATAGGGACTACCTACAATGAGCAGTTCTTC	CASSLIGTTYNEQFF
once	TRBV5-1	TRBD2	TRBJ2-2	TGCGCCAGCAGCAAACATACTAGCGGGAGGGCTACCGGGGAGCTGTTTTTT	CASSKHTSGRATGELFF
-	TRBV7-3	-	TRBJ2-7	TGTGCCAGCAGCCAGGCGGGCGGAGTCTACGAGCAGTACTTC	CASSQAGGVYEQYF
-	TRBV29-1	TRBD1	TRBJ2-3	TGCAGCGTTGGACAGGGGGCGGGAGATACGCAGTATTTT	CSVGQGAGDTQYF
once	TRBV5-4	TRBD1	TRBJ1-5	TGTGCCAGCAGCTTACAGGGGTGGAATCAGCCCCAGCATTTT	CASSLQGWNQPQHF
-	TRBV6-5	TRBD2	TRBJ2-5	TGTGCCAGCAGTTTTGGGATAGCGGGAGGGCTAGAGACCCAGTACTTC	CASSFGIAGGLETQYF
-	TRBV7-9	TRBD2	TRBJ2-5	TGTGCCAGCAGCGTCGGGACTAGCGGGGGTCAAGAGACCCAGTACTTC	CASSVGTSGGQETQYF
-	TRBV5-1	TRBD2	TRBJ2-7	TGCGCCAGCAGCTTGGTGGCTAGCGGGATCTACGAGCAGTACTTC	CASSLVASGIYEQYF
-	TRBV29-1	TRBD2	TRBJ2-7	TGCAGCGTTGGAGGGGCGGGGGGGCCCTACGAGCAGTACTTC	CSVGGAGGPYEQYF
-	TRBV7-8	-	TRBJ2-1	TGTGCCAGCAGCTCCTCCCCCGGGGGTTACTCCTACAATGAGCAGTTCTTC	CASSSSPGGYSYNEQFF
-	TRBV5-4	-	TRBJ2-7	TGTGCCAGCAGCCTCTTCTCGACGCTAGCCTACGAGCAGTACTTC	CASSLFSTLAYEQYF
-	TRBV7-8	-	TRBJ1-5	TGTGCCAGCAGCTTAGCCCTCTACAGGGACCGCAATCAGCCCCAGCATTTT	CASSLALYRDRNQPQHF
-	TRBV9	-	TRBJ2-3	TGTGCCAGCAGCGTAGTCGACGGTGGAGTAGATACGCAGTATTTT	CASSVVDGGVDTQYF
-	TRBV15	TRBD1	TRBJ1-4	TGTGCCACCAGCAGAGATCCCCTAGGACAGGGGCCGGAAAAACTGTTTTTT	CATSRDPLGQGPEKLFF
-	TRBV7-9	TRBD1	TRBJ1-4	TGTGCCAGCAGCAGCCCCCAGGGGGCGCAGGACCTGTTTTTT	CASSSPQGAQDLFF
-	TRBV4-2	TRBD1	TRBJ2-7	TGTGCCAGCAGCCAAGACCCCCCAGGACAGGGGCTTTATTGGGAGCAGTACTTC	CASSQDPPGQGLYWEQYF
-	TRBV18	TRBD1	TRBJ1-5	TGTGCCAGCTCACCAGGACAGGACAGGCGAAATCAGCCCCAGCATTTT	CASSPGQDRRNQPQHF
-	TRBV5-5	TRBD2	TRBJ2-1	TGTGCCAGCGTCCCCAGGGACAGGGGGACTAGCGGGATCTCCTACAATGAGCAGTTCTTC	CASVPRDRGTSGISYNEQFF
-	TRBV7-2	-	TRBJ2-1	TGTGCCAGCAGCTTAGATGGACTCCTAAACAATGAGCAGTTCTTC	CASSLDGLLNNEQFF
-	TRBV7-3	-	TRBJ2-1	TGTGCCAGCAGCACTTTCGCCCGGGTTGAGCAGTTCTTC	CASSTFARVEQFF
-	TRBV2	TRBD1	TRBJ1-6	TGTGCCAGCAAGGGACAGGGGTATAATTCACCCCTCCACTTT	CASKGQGYNSPLHF
-	TRBV30	TRBD1	TRBJ2-3	TGTGCCTGGAGTCGACAGGGGGCGGGAGATACGCAGTATTTT	CAWSRQGAGDTQYF
medium-sized	TRBV5-4	TRBD2	TRBJ2-1	TGTGCCAGCAGCTACAGCGGGAGCTACCACAATGAGCAGTTCTTC	CASSYSGSYHNEQFF
-	TRBV27	-	TRBJ1-3	-	CASSSSPGVSGNTIYF
-	TRBV10-3	TRBD1	TRBJ2-3	TGTGCCATCAGTGAGAGGGGGCCCGGAATGAGAGATACGCAGTATTTT	CAISERGPGMRDTQYF
-	TRBV6-1	TRBD2	TRBJ2-3	TGTGCCAGCAGTGAAATTAGCCCGGGACTAGCGGGGACAGATACGCAGTATTTT	CASSEISPGLAGTDTQYF
-	TRBV5-1	-	TRBJ2-3	TGCGCCAGCAGCTTCAGGGATGGCGGTACGCAGTATTTT	CASSFRDGGTQYF
-	TRBV9	-	TRBJ2-5	TGTGCCAGCAGCTTGTCGGGTGCGGGGAGAAACGGAGAGACCCAGTACTTC	CASSLSGAGRNGETQYF
-	TRBV9	-	TRBJ2-1	TGTGCCAGCAGCGTAGGAATGCGATCGGAGCAGTTCTTC	CASSVGMRSEQFF
-	TRBV2	TRBD1	TRBJ1-6	TGTGCCAGCAGTTCCGGGACAGGGGATTCACCCCTCCACTTT	CASSSGTGDSPLHF
-	TRBV13	TRBD2	TRBJ2-1	TGTGCCAGCAGCTTAGTTGCTAGCGGGTCCTACAATGAGCAGTTCTTC	CASSLVASGSYNEQFF
-	TRBV10-2	-	TRBJ1-5	TGCGCCAGCAGTGAGGGAGCAAATCAGCCCCAGCATTTT	CASSEGANQPQHF
-	TRBV5-5	-	TRBJ2-2	TGTGCCAGCAGCTTGGTTACCGGCACCGGGGAGCTGTTTTTT	CASSLVTGTGELFF
-	TRBV6-1	-	TRBJ2-7	TGTGCCAGCAGTTCAGTCACTCGAGGAGAGCAGTACTTC	CASSSVTRGEQYF
-	TRBV6-1	TRBD1	TRBJ2-7	TGTGCCAGCAGTCCACGGACAGGGGACTACGAGCAGTACTTC	CASSPRTGDYEQYF
-	TRBV6-1	-	TRBJ1-5	TGTGCCAGCAGTGATCTGGCCGGGACATCGTATCAGCCCCAGCATTTT	CASSDLAGTSYQPQHF
-	TRBV5-4	TRBD2	TRBJ2-1	TGTGCCAGCAGCACTAATGGCCAGCGGGGGGGAGTAAAGCGGTTCTTC	CASSTNGQRGGVKRFF
-	TRBV21-1	-	TRBJ2-3	TGTGCCAGCAGGACCCTAGCGGCCCATAGCACAGATACGCAGTATTTT	CASRTLAAHSTDTQYF
-	TRBV5-1	TRBD2	TRBJ2-1	TGCGCCAGCAGCTTGACTAGCGGGAGTCATGAGCAGTTCTTC	CASSLTSGSHEQFF
-	TRBV5-1	-	TRBJ2-4	TGCGCCAGCAGCCCGGAGGGTTGGGGAGCCAAAAACATTCAGTACTTC	CASSPEGWGAKNIQYF
-	TRBV19	-	TRBJ1-1	TGTGCCAGTAGTTCGGGGATTGTGGTAACTGAAGCTTTCTTT	CASSSGIVVTEAFF